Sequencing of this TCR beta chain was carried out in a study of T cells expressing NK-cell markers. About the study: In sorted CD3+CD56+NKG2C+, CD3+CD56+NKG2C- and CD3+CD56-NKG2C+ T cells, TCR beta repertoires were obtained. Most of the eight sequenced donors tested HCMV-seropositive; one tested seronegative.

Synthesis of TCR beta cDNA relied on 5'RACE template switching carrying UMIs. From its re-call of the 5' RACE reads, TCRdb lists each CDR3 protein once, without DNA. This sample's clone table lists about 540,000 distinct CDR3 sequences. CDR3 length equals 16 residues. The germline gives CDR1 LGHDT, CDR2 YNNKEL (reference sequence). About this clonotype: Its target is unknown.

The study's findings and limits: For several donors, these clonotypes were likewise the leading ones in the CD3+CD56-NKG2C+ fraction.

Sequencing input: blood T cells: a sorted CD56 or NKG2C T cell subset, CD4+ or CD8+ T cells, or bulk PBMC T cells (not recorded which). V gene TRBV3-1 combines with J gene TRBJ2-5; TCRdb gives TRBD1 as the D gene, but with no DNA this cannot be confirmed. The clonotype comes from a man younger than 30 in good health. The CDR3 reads CASSQDFTRGQETQYF.